This T cell receptor (beta chain) came from a study of vaccination effects on CD4 cells after COVID-19. In this sample, this clone turned up once. No antigen is known for it. V lost 5 bases and J lost 9, with 13 bases in between. The CDR3 is 11 residues long. The V gene's germline CDR1 is DFQATT and CDR2 SNEGSKA (reference sequence). With the ViraFEST assay, the study expanded antigen-specific CD4+ T cells using viral peptide pools, then sequenced them. CD4+ T cells were isolated after around 10 days of culture. None of these healthy vaccinees had been infected with SARS-CoV-2 before vaccination. Assay used: immunoSEQ multiplex PCR; TCRdb lists only in-frame clones, some missing. Among 35,000 to 50,000 clones listed, around 68% were seen once.

The origin of this receptor is a human donor who received a COVID-19 vaccine. This material consisted of CD4+ T cells from PBMCs cultured with HCoV-OC43 spike peptides, taken before COVID-19 vaccination. Regarding subset: HCoV-OC43 spike overlapping peptide pool stimulation. The V and J genes are TRBV20-1 and TRBJ1-2; D is possibly TRBD1 (6 bases). The CDR3 DNA reads as TGCAGTGCTGAGGGGGTAGGGAGCTACACCTTC. Translated, it gives CSAEGVGSYTF.